This TCR beta chain was identified in a study of blood T cell repertoires in COVID-19. Study information: Researchers got acute and convalescent COVID-19 samples from the United States, Italy and Spain. T cells, B-cell-depleted T cells, or PBMCs provided the cDNA or gDNA that served as material.

CDR3 length: 15 amino acids. V lost 3 bases and J 4 bases, leaving 15 bases between the germline ends. The V gene's germline CDR1 is SNHLY and CDR2 FYNNEI. Seattle participants joined during active infection and were tracked over time. Sequencing used immunoSEQ multiplex PCR; TCRdb keeps in-frame clones, though not all of them. Of fewer than 300,000 clones in the sample, approximately 90% are singletons; the top ten hold over 5.5%. At least ten counts were recorded for this clone. Sample: peripheral blood. This chain joins TRBV2 and TRBJ1-2; possibly TRBD1 for D (5 bases). This TCR derives from a woman aged 50 to 65 with COVID-19, enrolled during active disease. The CDR3 spells CASSDSPGPTYGYTF. Here the CDR3 DNA reads TGTGCCAGCAGTGATTCACCAGGGCCTACCTATGGCTACACCTTC.